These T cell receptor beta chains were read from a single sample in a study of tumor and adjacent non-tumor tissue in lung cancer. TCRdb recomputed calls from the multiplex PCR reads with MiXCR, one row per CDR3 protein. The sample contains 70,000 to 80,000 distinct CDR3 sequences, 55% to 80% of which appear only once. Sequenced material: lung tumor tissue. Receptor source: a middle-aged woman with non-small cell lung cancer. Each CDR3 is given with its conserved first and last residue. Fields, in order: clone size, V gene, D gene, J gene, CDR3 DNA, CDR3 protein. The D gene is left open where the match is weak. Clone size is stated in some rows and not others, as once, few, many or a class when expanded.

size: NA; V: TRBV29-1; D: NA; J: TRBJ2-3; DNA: TGCAGCGTTGATGCTCAGGGCCCCTACGCCCAGTATTTT; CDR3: CSVDAQGPYAQYF
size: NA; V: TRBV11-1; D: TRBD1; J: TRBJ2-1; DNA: TGTGCCAACATCTTAGACAGGGGATGGGATCACTTCTTC; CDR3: CANILDRGWDHFF
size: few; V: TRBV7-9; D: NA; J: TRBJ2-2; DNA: TGTGCCAGCAGCTTTAGCAGACCTAACACCGGGGAGCTGTTTTTT; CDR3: CASSFSRPNTGELFF
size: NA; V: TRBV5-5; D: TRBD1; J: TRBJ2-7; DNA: TGTGCCAGGAAGCACGGGACAGACTCCTACGAGCAGTATTTC; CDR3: CARKHGTDSYEQYF
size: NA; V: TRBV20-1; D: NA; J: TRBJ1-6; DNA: TGCAGTGCTAGGGAACTGGAAGTTAATTCACCCCTCCACTTT; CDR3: CSARELEVNSPLHF
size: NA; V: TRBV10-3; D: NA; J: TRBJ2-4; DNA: TGTGCCATCAGTGTCGGTATTGTAAACATTCAGTACTTC; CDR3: CAISVGIVNIQYF
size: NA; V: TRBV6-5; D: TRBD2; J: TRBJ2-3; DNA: TGTGCCGGCAAAATAGCGGGGGGCCCCACAGATACGCAATATTTT; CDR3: CAGKIAGGPTDTQYF
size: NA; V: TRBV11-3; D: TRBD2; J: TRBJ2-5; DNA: TGTGCCAGCAGCTTAGATCCCTTGAGCGGGGGGATTAACCACTACTTC; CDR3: CASSLDPLSGGINHYF
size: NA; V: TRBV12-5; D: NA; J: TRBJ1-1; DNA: TGTGCTAGTGGTCACGACAAAGGTTGGAACACTGAAGCTTTCTTT; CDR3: CASGHDKGWNTEAFF
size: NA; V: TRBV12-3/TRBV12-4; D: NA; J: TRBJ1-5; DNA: TGTGCCAGCAGTCTCCTAGGCCCCAATCAGCCTCAGCATTTT; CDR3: CASSLLGPNQPQHF
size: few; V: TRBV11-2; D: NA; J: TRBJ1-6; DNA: TGTGCCAGCCGTTTAACCTCGGGGAATAATTCACCCCTCCACTTT; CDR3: CASRLTSGNNSPLHF
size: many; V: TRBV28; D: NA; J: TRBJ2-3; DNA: TGTGCCAGCAGTTCTGTCTTAGATACGCAGTATTTT; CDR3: CASSSVLDTQYF
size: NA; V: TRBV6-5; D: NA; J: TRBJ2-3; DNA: TGTGCCAGCAGTTATTCCGGTGGTATGCAGTATTTT; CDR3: CASSYSGGMQYF
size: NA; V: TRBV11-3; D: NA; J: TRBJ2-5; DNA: TGTGCCAGCCCCGGAAGTGGGGTCGTAGTGACCCAGTACTTC; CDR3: CASPGSGVVVTQYF
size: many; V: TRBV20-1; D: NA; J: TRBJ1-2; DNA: TGCAGTGCTAAAGCCACAGACGGCGTAGGTGGCTACACCTTC; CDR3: CSAKATDGVGGYTF
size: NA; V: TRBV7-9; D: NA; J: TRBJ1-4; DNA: TGTGCCAGCAGCTTCCGGGCCCAATATGAAAAACTCTTTTTT; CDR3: CASSFRAQYEKLFF
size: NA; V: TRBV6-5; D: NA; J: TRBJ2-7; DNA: TGTGCCAGCAGTTTCTCGACCTCTAGACACTACGAGCAGTACTTC; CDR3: CASSFSTSRHYEQYF
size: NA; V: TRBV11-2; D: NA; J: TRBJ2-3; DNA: TGTGCCAGCAGTCTAGACTGGGACCTCCGATTTTATTTT; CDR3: CASSLDWDLRFYF
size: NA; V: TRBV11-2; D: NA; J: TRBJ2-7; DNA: TGTGTCAGCAGCCCCCTCGGTGGGCAGGGGTACAACGAGCAGTATTTC; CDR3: CVSSPLGGQGYNEQYF
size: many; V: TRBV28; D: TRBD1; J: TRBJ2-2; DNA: TGTGCCAGCAGGACAGGGGATTTCGGGGAGCTGTTTTTT; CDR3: CASRTGDFGELFF
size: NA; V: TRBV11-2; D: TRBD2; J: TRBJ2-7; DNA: TGTGCCAACAGTTTAGAACTAGCGGGAAATAGCAACGAGCAGTACTTC; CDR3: CANSLELAGNSNEQYF
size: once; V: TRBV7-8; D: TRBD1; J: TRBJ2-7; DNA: TGTGCCAGCAGTGCCGGGACAGTATTCTACGAGCAGTACTTC; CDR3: CASSAGTVFYEQYF
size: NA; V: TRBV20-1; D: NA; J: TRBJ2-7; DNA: TGCAGTGCTAACGGGGACACCCACGAGCAATACTTC; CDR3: CSANGDTHEQYF
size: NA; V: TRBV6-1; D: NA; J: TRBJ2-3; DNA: TGTGTCAGCAGTAAAGACTCCGGAGGGACCACAGATACGCAGTATTTT; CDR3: CVSSKDSGGTTDTQYF
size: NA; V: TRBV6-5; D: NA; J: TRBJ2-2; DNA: TGTGCCAGCAGCTATATGACACCAGGGGGGCTGGTTTTT; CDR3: CASSYMTPGGLVF
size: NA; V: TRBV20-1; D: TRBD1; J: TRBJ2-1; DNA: TGCAGCGCTGTGACAAAGACAGGGGCTGGTTTGGATGAGCGGTTCTTC; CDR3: CSAVTKTGAGLDERFF
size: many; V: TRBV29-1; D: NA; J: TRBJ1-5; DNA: TGCAGCGTTGCGGCAGGACGGAGCAATCAGCCCCAGCATTTT; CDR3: CSVAAGRSNQPQHF
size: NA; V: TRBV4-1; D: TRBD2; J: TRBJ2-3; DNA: TGCGCCAGAAGCCAAACGGGGACTAGCAGTAGCACAGATACGCAGTATTTT; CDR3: CARSQTGTSSSTDTQYF
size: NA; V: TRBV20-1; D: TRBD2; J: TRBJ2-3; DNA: TGCAGTGCTAGAGATATTAAGTGTGGCGGGGGGGCCCAAGATGCGCAGTATTTT; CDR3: CSARDIKCGGGAQDAQYF
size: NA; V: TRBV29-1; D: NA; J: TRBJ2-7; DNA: TGCATCGTTGGGAGTAACTCCTACGAGTTGTACTTC; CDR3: CIVGSNSYELYF
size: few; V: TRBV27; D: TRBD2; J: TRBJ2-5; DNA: TGTGCCAGCAGCGGGGGGGCGGTAAAGACCCAGTACTTC; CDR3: CASSGGAVKTQYF
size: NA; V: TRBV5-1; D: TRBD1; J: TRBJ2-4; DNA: TGCGCCAGCCAAATGGACAGGGGAAACATTCAGTACTTC; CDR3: CASQMDRGNIQYF
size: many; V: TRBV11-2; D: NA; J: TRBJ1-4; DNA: TGTGCCAGCAGCTCCCCGGACCCAGGGGAAAAACTGTTTTTT; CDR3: CASSSPDPGEKLFF
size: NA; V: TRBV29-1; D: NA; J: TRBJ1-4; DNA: TGCAGCGTTTCCGGCCTCGATGAAAAACTACTTTTT; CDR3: CSVSGLDEKLLF
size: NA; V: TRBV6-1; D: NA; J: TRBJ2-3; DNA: TGTGCCAGCAGCGCCCCTCTTGGCACGGGGAGCTTCACAGATAAGCAGTATTTT; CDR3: CASSAPLGTGSFTDKQYF
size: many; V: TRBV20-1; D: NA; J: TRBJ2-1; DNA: TGCAGTGCTAGATCAAACTACAATGAGCAGTTCTTC; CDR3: CSARSNYNEQFF
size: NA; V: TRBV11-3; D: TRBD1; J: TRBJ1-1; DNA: TGTGCCAGCAGAAATCCAGGACAGGGGGGCGACACTGAAGCTTTCTTT; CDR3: CASRNPGQGGDTEAFF
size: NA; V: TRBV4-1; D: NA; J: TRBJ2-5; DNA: TGCGCCGGCAGCCCCCCAGGGGAGTGGGAGACCCAGTACTTC; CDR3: CAGSPPGEWETQYF
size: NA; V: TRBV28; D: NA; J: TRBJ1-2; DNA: TGTGTCAACAGTCCGGGGGGCTCCCCTTATGGCTACACCTTC; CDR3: CVNSPGGSPYGYTF
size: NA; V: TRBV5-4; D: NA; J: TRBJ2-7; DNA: TGTGCCAGCAGGTTCTGGGGAGCCGAGTTGGAGCAGTACTTC; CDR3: CASRFWGAELEQYF
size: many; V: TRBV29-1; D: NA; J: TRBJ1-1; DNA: TGCAGCGTGGCAACCGGGACGGCGAACACTGAAGCTTTCTTT; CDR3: CSVATGTANTEAFF
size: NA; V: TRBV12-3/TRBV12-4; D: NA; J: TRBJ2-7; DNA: TGTGCGGGCAGTTTGACAGACTCCTACGAGCAGTATTTC; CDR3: CAGSLTDSYEQYF
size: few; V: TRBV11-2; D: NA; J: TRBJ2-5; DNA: TGTGCCAGCATCACCGGGCCGGAAGAGACCCAGTACTTC; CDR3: CASITGPEETQYF